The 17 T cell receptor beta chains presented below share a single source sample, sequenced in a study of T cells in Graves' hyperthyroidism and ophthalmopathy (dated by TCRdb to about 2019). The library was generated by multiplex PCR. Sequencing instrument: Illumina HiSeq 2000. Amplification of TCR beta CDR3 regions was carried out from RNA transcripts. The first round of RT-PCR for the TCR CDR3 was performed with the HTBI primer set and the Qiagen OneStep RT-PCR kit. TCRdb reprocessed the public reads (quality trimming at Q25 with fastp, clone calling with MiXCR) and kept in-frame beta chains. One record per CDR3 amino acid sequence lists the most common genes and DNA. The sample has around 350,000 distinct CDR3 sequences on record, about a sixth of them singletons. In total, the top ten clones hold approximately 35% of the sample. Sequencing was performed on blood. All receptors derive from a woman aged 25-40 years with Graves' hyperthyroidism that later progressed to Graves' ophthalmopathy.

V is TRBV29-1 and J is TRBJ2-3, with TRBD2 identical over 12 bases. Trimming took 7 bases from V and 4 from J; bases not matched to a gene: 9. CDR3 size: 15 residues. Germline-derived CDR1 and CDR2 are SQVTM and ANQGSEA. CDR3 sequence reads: CSASGGVIQADTQYF. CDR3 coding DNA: TGCAGCGCTAGCGGGGGGGTTATTCAGGCAGATACGCAGTATTTT.

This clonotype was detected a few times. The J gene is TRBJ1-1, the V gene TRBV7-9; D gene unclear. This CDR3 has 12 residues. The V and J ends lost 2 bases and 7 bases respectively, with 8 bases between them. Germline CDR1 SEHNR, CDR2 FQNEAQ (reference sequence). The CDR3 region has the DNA TGTGCCAGCAGCTTAAGGCAGAGTGAAGCTTTCTTT. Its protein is CASSLRQSEAFF.

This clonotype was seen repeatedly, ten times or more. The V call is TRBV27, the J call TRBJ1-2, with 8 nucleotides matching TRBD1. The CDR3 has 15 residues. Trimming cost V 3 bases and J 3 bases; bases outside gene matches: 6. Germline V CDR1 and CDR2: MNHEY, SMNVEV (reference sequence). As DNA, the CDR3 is TGTGCCAGCAGTTTGGGGACAGGCGGGTACTATGGCTACACCTTC. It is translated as CASSLGTGGYYGYTF.

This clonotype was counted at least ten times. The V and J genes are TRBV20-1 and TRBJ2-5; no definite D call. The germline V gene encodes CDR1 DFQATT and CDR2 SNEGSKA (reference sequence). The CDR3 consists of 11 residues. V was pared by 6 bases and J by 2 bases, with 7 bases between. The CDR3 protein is CSAPEQETQYF. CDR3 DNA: TGCAGTGCCCCGGAACAAGAGACCCAGTACTTC.

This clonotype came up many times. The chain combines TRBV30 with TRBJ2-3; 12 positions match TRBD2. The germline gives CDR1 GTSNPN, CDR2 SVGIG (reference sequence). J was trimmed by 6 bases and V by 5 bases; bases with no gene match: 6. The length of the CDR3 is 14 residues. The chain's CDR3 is CAWGTSGRLDTQYF. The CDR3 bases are TGTGCCTGGGGGACTAGCGGGCGTTTGGATACGCAGTATTTT.

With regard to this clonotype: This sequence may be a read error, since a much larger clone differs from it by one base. The CDR3 DNA follows: TGCAGTGCGAGCTCGAACGACTACCTCTACGAGCATTACTTC. As protein: CSASSNDYLYEHYF. The chain has TRBV20-1 and TRBJ2-7, with a weak D call TRBD2 (5 bases). Germline V lookup: CDR1 DFQATT, CDR2 SNEGSKA (reference sequence). The CDR3 is made up of 14 amino acids.

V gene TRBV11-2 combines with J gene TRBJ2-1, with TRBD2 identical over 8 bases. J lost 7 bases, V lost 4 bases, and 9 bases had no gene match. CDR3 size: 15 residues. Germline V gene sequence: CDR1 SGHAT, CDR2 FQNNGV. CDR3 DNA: TGTGCCAGCAGCTCGACAAGCGGGAGTAAAAATGAGCAGTTCTTC. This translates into CASSSTSGSKNEQFF. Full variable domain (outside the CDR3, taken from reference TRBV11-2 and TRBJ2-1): EAGVAQSPRYKIIEKRQSVAFWCNPISGHATLYWYQQILGQGPKLLIQFQNNGVVDDSQLPKDRFSAERLKGVDSTLKIQPAKLEDSAVYLCASSSTSGSKNEQFFGPGTRLTVL.

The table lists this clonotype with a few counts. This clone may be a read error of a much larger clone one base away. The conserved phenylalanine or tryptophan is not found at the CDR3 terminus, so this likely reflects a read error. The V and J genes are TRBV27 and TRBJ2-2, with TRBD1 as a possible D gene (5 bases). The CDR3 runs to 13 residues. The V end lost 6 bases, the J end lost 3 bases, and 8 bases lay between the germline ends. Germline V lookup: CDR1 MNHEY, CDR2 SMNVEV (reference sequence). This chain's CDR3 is CASRGPYTGELFS. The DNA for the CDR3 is TGTGCCAGCAGGGGGCCCTACACCGGGGAGCTGTTTTCT.

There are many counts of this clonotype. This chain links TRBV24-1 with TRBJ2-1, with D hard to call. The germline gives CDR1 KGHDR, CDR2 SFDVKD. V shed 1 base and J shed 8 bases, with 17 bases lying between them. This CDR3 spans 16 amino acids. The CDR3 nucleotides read TGTGCCACCAGTGATTTTTCGCGGTCCGTGATCCATGAGCAGTTCTTC. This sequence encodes CATSDFSRSVIHEQFF.

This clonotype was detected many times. The CDR3 spells CASRNLRDSYNEQFF. CDR3 bases: TGTGCCAGTAGAAACCTCCGGGACTCGTACAATGAGCAGTTCTTC. The chain combines TRBV19 with TRBJ2-1; D might be TRBD2 (6 bases). V gave up 6 bases and J gave up 4 bases, with 16 bases separating them. CDR1 LNHDA and CDR2 SQIVND come from the germline V gene (reference sequence). This CDR3 has 15 amino acids.

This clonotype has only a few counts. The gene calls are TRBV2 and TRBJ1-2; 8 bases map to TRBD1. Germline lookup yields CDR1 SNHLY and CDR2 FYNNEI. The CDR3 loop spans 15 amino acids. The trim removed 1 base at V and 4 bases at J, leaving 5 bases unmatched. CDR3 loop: CASSEVGQGGYGYTF. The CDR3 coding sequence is TGTGCCAGCAGTGAAGTTGGACAGGGTGGCTATGGCTACACCTTC.

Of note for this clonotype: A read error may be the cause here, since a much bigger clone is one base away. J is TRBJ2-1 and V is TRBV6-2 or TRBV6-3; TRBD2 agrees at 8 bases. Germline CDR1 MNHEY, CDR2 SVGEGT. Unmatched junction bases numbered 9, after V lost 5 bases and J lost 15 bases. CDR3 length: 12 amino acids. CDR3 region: CASSRTSLRRFF. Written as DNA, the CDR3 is TGTGCCAGCAGTAGGACTAGCTTACGTAGGTTCTTC.

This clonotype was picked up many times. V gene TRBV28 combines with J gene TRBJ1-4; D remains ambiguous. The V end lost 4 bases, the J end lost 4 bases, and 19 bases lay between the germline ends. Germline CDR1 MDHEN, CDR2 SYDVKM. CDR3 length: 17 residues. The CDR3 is CASSSWARGIINEKLFF. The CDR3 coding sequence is TGTGCCAGCAGTTCATGGGCCCGAGGAATCATTAATGAAAAACTGTTTTTT.

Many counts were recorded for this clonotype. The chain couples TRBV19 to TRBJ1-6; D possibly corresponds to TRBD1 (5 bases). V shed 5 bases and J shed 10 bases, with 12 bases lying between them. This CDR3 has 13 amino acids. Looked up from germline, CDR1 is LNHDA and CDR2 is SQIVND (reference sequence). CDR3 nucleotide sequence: TGTGCCAGTAGTGCGGGGCTCCGATCACCCCTCCACTTT. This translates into CASSAGLRSPLHF. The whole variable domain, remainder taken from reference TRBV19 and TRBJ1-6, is DGGITQSPKYLFRKEGQNVTLSCEQNLNHDAMYWYRQDPGQGLRLIYYSQIVNDFQKGDIAEGYSVSREKKESFPLTVTSAQKNPTAFYLCASSAGLRSPLHFGNGTRLTVT.

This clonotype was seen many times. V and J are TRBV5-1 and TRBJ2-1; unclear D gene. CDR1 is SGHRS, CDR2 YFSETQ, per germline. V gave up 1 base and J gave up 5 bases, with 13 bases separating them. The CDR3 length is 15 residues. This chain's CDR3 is CASSLQALNHNEQFF. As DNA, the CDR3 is TGCGCCAGCAGCTTGCAGGCGTTAAACCACAATGAGCAGTTCTTC.

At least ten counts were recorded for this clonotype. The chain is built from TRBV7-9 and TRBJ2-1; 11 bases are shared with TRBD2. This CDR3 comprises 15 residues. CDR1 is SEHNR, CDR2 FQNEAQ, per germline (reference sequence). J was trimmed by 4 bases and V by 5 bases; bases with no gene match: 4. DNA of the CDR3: TGTGCCAGCAGCCCATCTAGCGGGAGGTACAATGAGCAGTTCTTC. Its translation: CASSPSSGRYNEQFF.

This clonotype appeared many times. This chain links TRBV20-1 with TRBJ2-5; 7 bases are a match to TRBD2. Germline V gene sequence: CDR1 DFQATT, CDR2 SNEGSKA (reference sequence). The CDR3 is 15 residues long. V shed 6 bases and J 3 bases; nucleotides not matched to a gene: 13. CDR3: CSASPGGGVKETQYF. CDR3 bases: TGCAGTGCCTCACCCGGTGGGGGGGTAAAAGAGACCCAGTACTTC.